These T cell receptor beta chains were read from a single sample in a study of blood T cell repertoires in COVID-19. Using immunoSEQ multiplex PCR, the repertoire was profiled, and TCRdb retains in-frame clones only, with some absent. The sample carries roughly 380,000 clones, roughly 87% recorded once. The sample was PBMCs or T cells enriched from blood (not recorded which). The source of these receptors is a woman in her thirties who had recovered from COVID-19. The CDR3 runs from the conserved cysteine through the conserved F or W. The order of the fields is V gene, J gene, D gene, clone size, CDR3 protein, CDR3 DNA. D genes are given only for firm matches. Expanded clones get a size class; other rows say once, few or many, or leave the size out.

v_gene: TRBV10-3
j_gene: TRBJ1-1
d_gene: TRBD1
abundance: NA
CDR3aa: CATNPRQGGNTEAFF
CDR3nt: TGTGCCACCAACCCCCGACAGGGCGGGAACACTGAAGCTTTCTTT

v_gene: TRBV28
j_gene: TRBJ2-7
d_gene: NA
abundance: NA
CDR3aa: CASSFQGSGYEQYF
CDR3nt: TGTGCCAGCAGTTTCCAAGGGAGTGGTTACGAGCAGTACTTC

v_gene: TRBV27
j_gene: TRBJ1-4
d_gene: NA
abundance: NA
CDR3aa: CASSFGAGENWEKLFF
CDR3nt: TGTGCCAGCAGTTTTGGAGCAGGGGAGAATTGGGAAAAACTGTTTTTT

v_gene: TRBV28
j_gene: TRBJ1-2
d_gene: TRBD1
abundance: NA
CDR3aa: CASSSSHRDRGDHGYTF
CDR3nt: TGTGCCAGCAGTTCTTCCCACCGGGACAGGGGAGATCATGGCTACACCTTC

v_gene: TRBV27
j_gene: TRBJ2-3
d_gene: TRBD2
abundance: NA
CDR3aa: CASSPMASGGTDTQYF
CDR3nt: TGTGCCAGCAGCCCCATGGCTAGCGGGGGAACAGATACGCAGTATTTT

v_gene: TRBV19
j_gene: TRBJ2-7
d_gene: TRBD1
abundance: NA
CDR3aa: CASMSGTGVYEQYF
CDR3nt: TGTGCCAGTATGTCCGGGACAGGAGTCTACGAGCAGTACTTC

v_gene: TRBV4-1
j_gene: TRBJ2-5
d_gene: TRBD2
abundance: once
CDR3aa: CASSRGLAGVQETQYF
CDR3nt: TGCGCCAGCAGCCGAGGACTAGCGGGAGTTCAAGAGACCCAGTACTTC

v_gene: TRBV6-5
j_gene: TRBJ2-7
d_gene: TRBD2
abundance: NA
CDR3aa: CASSYSGRGSYEQYF
CDR3nt: TGTGCCAGCAGTTATAGCGGGAGAGGTTCCTACGAGCAGTACTTC

v_gene: TRBV7-9
j_gene: TRBJ1-5
d_gene: NA
abundance: NA
CDR3aa: CASSQLNQPQHF
CDR3nt: TGTGCCAGCAGCCAACTCAATCAGCCCCAGCATTTT

v_gene: TRBV7-9
j_gene: TRBJ1-2
d_gene: TRBD1
abundance: NA
CDR3aa: CASSLGTGGFYGYTF
CDR3nt: TGTGCCAGCAGCTTGGGGACAGGGGGTTTCTATGGCTACACCTTC

v_gene: TRBV10-1
j_gene: TRBJ2-7
d_gene: NA
abundance: NA
CDR3aa: CASSDSSYEQYF
CDR3nt: TGCGCCAGCAGTGACAGTTCCTACGAGCAGTACTTC

v_gene: TRBV18
j_gene: TRBJ1-2
d_gene: NA
abundance: NA
CDR3aa: CASSRPGVGYTF
CDR3nt: TGTGCCAGCTCACGACCAGGGGTTGGCTACACCTTC

v_gene: TRBV27
j_gene: TRBJ2-1
d_gene: NA
abundance: once
CDR3aa: CASNRARGSGNEQFF
CDR3nt: TGTGCCAGCAACAGAGCTCGAGGGAGTGGGAATGAGCAGTTCTTC

v_gene: TRBV19
j_gene: TRBJ1-5
d_gene: NA
abundance: NA
CDR3aa: CASKRGGGTVDQPQHF
CDR3nt: TGTGCCAGTAAGCGGGGGGGAGGGACCGTGGATCAGCCCCAGCATTTT

v_gene: TRBV5-1
j_gene: TRBJ2-7
d_gene: TRBD1
abundance: NA
CDR3aa: CASSSDRGGEQYF
CDR3nt: TGCGCCAGCAGCTCAGACAGGGGAGGCGAGCAGTACTTC

v_gene: TRBV18
j_gene: TRBJ1-5
d_gene: NA
abundance: NA
CDR3aa: CASSPEDQGQPQHF
CDR3nt: TGTGCCAGCTCACCGGAAGATCAGGGCCAGCCCCAGCATTTT

v_gene: TRBV19
j_gene: TRBJ1-5
d_gene: NA
abundance: NA
CDR3aa: CASSPPRGGNQPQHF
CDR3nt: TGTGCCAGTAGTCCACCACGCGGGGGCAATCAGCCCCAGCATTTT

v_gene: TRBV6-2/TRBV6-3
j_gene: TRBJ2-7
d_gene: NA
abundance: NA
CDR3aa: CASSKQSSYEQYF
CDR3nt: TGTGCCAGCAGCAAACAGAGCTCCTACGAGCAGTACTTC

v_gene: TRBV5-1
j_gene: TRBJ2-7
d_gene: TRBD2
abundance: NA
CDR3aa: CASNSGSSYEQYF
CDR3nt: TGCGCCAGCAATAGCGGGAGCTCCTACGAGCAGTACTTC

v_gene: TRBV5-1
j_gene: TRBJ2-1
d_gene: TRBD2
abundance: NA
CDR3aa: CASSLVTSGSNEQFF
CDR3nt: TGCGCCAGCAGCTTGGTGACTAGCGGGAGCAATGAGCAGTTCTTC

v_gene: TRBV5-1
j_gene: TRBJ2-2
d_gene: TRBD1
abundance: NA
CDR3aa: CASSSGTGLNTGELFF
CDR3nt: TGCGCCAGCAGCTCCGGGACAGGCCTAAACACCGGGGAGCTGTTTTTT

v_gene: TRBV28
j_gene: TRBJ1-2
d_gene: TRBD1
abundance: once
CDR3aa: CASSGPGTGYGYTF
CDR3nt: TGTGCCAGCAGTGGACCCGGGACAGGGTATGGCTACACCTTC

v_gene: TRBV5-1
j_gene: TRBJ2-1
d_gene: TRBD1
abundance: NA
CDR3aa: CASSQTWTGGNEQFF
CDR3nt: TGCGCCAGCAGCCAGACCTGGACAGGGGGCAATGAGCAGTTCTTC

v_gene: TRBV9
j_gene: TRBJ1-4
d_gene: NA
abundance: NA
CDR3aa: CASSVASGVSNEKLFF
CDR3nt: TGTGCCAGCAGCGTAGCCTCCGGGGTCTCTAATGAAAAACTGTTTTTT

v_gene: TRBV5-1
j_gene: TRBJ1-2
d_gene: TRBD1
abundance: few
CDR3aa: CASSLGQGANYGYTF
CDR3nt: TGCGCCAGCAGCTTGGGACAGGGGGCTAACTATGGCTACACCTTC

v_gene: TRBV10-2
j_gene: TRBJ1-2
d_gene: TRBD1
abundance: once
CDR3aa: CASSAGGSRGYTF
CDR3nt: TGCGCCAGCAGTGCAGGGGGAAGTCGTGGCTACACCTTC

v_gene: TRBV11-3
j_gene: TRBJ1-1
d_gene: NA
abundance: NA
CDR3aa: CASSHRPDTEAFF
CDR3nt: TGTGCCAGCAGCCACAGGCCCGACACTGAAGCTTTCTTT

v_gene: TRBV12-3/TRBV12-4
j_gene: TRBJ1-1
d_gene: NA
abundance: NA
CDR3aa: CASSFSDREAFF
CDR3nt: TGTGCCAGCAGTTTCTCCGACAGGGAAGCTTTCTTT

v_gene: TRBV7-8
j_gene: TRBJ1-3
d_gene: NA
abundance: NA
CDR3aa: CASSYYDSSSGNTIYF
CDR3nt: TGTGCCAGCAGCTACTATGACAGCAGCTCTGGAAACACCATATATTTT

v_gene: TRBV27
j_gene: TRBJ2-7
d_gene: TRBD1
abundance: NA
CDR3aa: CASSLAGGQTYEQYF
CDR3nt: TGTGCCAGCAGTTTAGCTGGGGGACAGACCTACGAGCAGTACTTC

v_gene: TRBV7-8
j_gene: TRBJ1-6
d_gene: NA
abundance: NA
CDR3aa: CASSLAPGDNSPLHF
CDR3nt: TGTGCCAGCAGCTTAGCGCCGGGGGATAATTCACCCCTCCACTTT

v_gene: TRBV27
j_gene: TRBJ2-7
d_gene: TRBD1
abundance: NA
CDR3aa: CASSPRTGWNEQYF
CDR3nt: TGTGCCAGCAGTCCAAGGACAGGGTGGAACGAGCAGTACTTC

v_gene: TRBV5-1
j_gene: TRBJ2-2
d_gene: TRBD2
abundance: few
CDR3aa: CASSLGSSGRTGELFF
CDR3nt: TGCGCCAGCAGCTTGGGTAGTAGCGGGAGAACCGGGGAGCTGTTTTTT

v_gene: TRBV6-5
j_gene: TRBJ2-7
d_gene: TRBD1
abundance: NA
CDR3aa: CASSSEGDRAYYEQYF
CDR3nt: TGTGCCAGCAGTTCCGAAGGGGACAGGGCGTACTACGAGCAGTACTTC

v_gene: TRBV6-1
j_gene: TRBJ2-3
d_gene: TRBD2
abundance: once
CDR3aa: CASSALAGGSTDTQYF
CDR3nt: TGTGCCAGCAGTGCACTAGCGGGAGGGAGTACAGATACGCAGTATTTT

v_gene: TRBV5-8
j_gene: TRBJ1-2
d_gene: NA
abundance: NA
CDR3aa: CASSYRAYGYTF
CDR3nt: TGTGCCAGCAGTTACAGGGCCTATGGCTACACCTTC

v_gene: TRBV5-1
j_gene: TRBJ2-7
d_gene: TRBD2
abundance: NA
CDR3aa: CASGRESNYEQYF
CDR3nt: TGCGCCAGCGGGAGGGAATCTAACTACGAGCAGTACTTC

v_gene: TRBV5-1
j_gene: TRBJ1-6
d_gene: TRBD1
abundance: NA
CDR3aa: CASSISGQSSYNSPLHF
CDR3nt: TGCGCCAGCAGCATATCGGGACAGAGCTCCTATAATTCACCCCTCCACTTT

v_gene: TRBV10-3
j_gene: TRBJ1-3
d_gene: NA
abundance: NA
CDR3aa: CAISDQVRGNTIYF
CDR3nt: TGTGCCATCAGTGATCAGGTTCGTGGAAACACCATATATTTT

v_gene: TRBV3-1/TRBV3-2
j_gene: TRBJ1-1
d_gene: NA
abundance: NA
CDR3aa: CASSQTRGGLAFF
CDR3nt: TGTGCCAGCAGCCAAACCCGGGGGGGGCTGGCTTTCTTT

v_gene: TRBV21-1
j_gene: TRBJ2-5
d_gene: NA
abundance: NA
CDR3aa: CASSKVFLGQGQETQYF
CDR3nt: TGTGCCAGCAGCAAAGTGTTCTTAGGACAGGGCCAAGAGACCCAGTACTTC

v_gene: TRBV29-1
j_gene: TRBJ2-5
d_gene: NA
abundance: NA
CDR3aa: CSVEDRESYQETQYF
CDR3nt: TGCAGCGTTGAAGATCGGGAATCGTACCAAGAGACCCAGTACTTC

v_gene: TRBV3-1/TRBV3-2
j_gene: TRBJ2-7
d_gene: NA
abundance: NA
CDR3aa: CASRQSGGPYEQYF
CDR3nt: TGTGCCAGCCGGCAATCCGGGGGACCCTACGAGCAGTACTTC